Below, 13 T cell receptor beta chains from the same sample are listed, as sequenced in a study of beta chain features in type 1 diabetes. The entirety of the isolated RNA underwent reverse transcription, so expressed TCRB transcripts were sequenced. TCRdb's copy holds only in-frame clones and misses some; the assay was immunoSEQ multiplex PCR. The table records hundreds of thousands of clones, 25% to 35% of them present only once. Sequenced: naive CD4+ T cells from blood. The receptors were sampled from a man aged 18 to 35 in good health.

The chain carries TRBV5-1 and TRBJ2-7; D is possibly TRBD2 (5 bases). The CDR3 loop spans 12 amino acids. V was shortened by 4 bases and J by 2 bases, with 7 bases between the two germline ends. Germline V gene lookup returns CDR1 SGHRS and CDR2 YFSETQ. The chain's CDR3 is CASSATTYEQYF. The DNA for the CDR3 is TGCGCCAGCAGCGCGACTACCTACGAGCAGTACTTC.

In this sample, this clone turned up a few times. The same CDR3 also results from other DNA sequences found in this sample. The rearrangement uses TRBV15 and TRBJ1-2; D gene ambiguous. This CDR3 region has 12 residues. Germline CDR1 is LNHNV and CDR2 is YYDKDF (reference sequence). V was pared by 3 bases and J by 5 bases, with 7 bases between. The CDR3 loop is CATSRGGYGYTF. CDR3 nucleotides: TGTGCCACCAGCAGGGGAGGGTATGGCTACACCTTC. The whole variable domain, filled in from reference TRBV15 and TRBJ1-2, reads DAMVIQNPRYQVTQFGKPVTLSCSQTLNHNVMYWYQQKSSQAPKLLFHYYDKDFNNEADTPDNFQSRRPNTSFCFLDIRSPGLGDTAMYLCATSRGGYGYTFGSGTRLTVV.

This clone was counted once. CDR3 DNA: TGTGCCCTGGACCGGGGGGCGGCTTTCTTT. Translation: CALDRGAAFF. The rearrangement joins TRBV30 to TRBJ1-1, with D maybe TRBD1 (6 bases). Germline lookup yields CDR1 GTSNPN and CDR2 SVGIG (reference sequence). The CDR3 is made up of 10 amino acids. Trimming removed 8 bases at V and 11 bases at J, with 15 bases between.

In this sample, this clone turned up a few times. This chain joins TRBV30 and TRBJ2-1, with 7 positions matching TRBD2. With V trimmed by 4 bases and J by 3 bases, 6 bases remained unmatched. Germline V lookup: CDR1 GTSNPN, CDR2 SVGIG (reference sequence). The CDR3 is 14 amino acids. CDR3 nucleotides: TGTGCCTGGACGCCTAGCGGAGGCTACAATGAGCAGTTCTTC. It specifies CAWTPSGGYNEQFF.

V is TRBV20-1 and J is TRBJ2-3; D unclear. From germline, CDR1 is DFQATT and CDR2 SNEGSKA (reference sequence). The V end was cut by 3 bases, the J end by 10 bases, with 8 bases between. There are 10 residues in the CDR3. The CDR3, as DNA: TGCAGTGCTAGCCTCCGGGCGCAGTATTTT. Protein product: CSASLRAQYF.

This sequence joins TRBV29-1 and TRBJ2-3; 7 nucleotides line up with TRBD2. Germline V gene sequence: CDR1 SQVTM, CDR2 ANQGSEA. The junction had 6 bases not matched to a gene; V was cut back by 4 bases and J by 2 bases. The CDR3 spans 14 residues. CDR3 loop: CSVAGGGFTDTQYF. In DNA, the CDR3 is TGCAGCGTTGCCGGGGGAGGGTTCACAGATACGCAGTATTTT.

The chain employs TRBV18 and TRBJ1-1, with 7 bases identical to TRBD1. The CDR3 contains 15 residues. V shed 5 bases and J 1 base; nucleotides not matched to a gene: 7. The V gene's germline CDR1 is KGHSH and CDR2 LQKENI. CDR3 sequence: CASSTNTGENTEAFF. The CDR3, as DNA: TGTGCCAGCTCAACAAACACAGGGGAGAACACTGAAGCTTTCTTT. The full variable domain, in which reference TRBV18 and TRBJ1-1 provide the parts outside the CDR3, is NAGVMQNPRHLVRRRGQEARLRCSPMKGHSHVYWYRQLPEEGLKFMVYLQKENIIDESGMPKERFSAEFPKEGPSILRIQQVVRGDSAAYFCASSTNTGENTEAFFGQGTRLTVV.

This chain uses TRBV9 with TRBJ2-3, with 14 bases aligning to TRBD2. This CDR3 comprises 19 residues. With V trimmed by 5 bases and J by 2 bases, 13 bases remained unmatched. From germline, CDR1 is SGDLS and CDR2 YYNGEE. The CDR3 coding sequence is TGTGCCAGCAGAACGACCGGGACTAGCGGGAGAAGGATCACAGATACGCAGTATTTT. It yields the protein CASRTTGTSGRRITDTQYF.

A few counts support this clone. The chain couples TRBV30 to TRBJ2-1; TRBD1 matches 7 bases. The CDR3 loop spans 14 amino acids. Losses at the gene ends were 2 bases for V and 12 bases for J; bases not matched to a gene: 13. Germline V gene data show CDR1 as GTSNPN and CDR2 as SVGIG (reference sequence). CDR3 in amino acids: CAWSRGGAVFSQFF. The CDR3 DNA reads TGTGCCTGGAGTCGAGGGGGCGCGGTATTCTCGCAGTTCTTC. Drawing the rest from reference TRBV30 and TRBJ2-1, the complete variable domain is SQTIHQWPATLVQPVGSPLSLECTVEGTSNPNLYWYRQAAGRGLQLLFYSVGIGQISSEVPQNLSASRPQDRQFILSSKKLLLSDSGFYLCAWSRGGAVFSQFFGPGTRLTVL.

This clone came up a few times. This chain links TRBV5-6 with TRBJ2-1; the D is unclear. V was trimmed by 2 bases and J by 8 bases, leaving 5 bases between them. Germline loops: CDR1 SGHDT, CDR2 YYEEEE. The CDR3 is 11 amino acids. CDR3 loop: CASSFRYEQFF. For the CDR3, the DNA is TGTGCCAGCAGCTTTCGGTATGAGCAGTTCTTC.

In DNA form, the CDR3 reads TGTGCCTGGAGTGTTACAGGTCTTCATGGTCAGCCCCAGCATTTT. Translating gives CAWSVTGLHGQPQHF. The chain recombines TRBV30 with TRBJ1-5, with D possibly being TRBD1 (5 bases). The germline V and J ends were trimmed by 0 bases and 6 bases, with 15 bases remaining between them. The CDR3 contains 15 residues. The germline gives CDR1 GTSNPN, CDR2 SVGIG (reference sequence).

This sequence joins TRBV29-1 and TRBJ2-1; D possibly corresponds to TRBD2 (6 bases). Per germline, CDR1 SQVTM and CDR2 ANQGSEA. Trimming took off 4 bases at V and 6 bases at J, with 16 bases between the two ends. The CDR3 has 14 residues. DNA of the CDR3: TGCAGCGTTGCTGGCGGGGCGTCGGGCAATGAGCAGTTCTTC. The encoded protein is CSVAGGASGNEQFF.

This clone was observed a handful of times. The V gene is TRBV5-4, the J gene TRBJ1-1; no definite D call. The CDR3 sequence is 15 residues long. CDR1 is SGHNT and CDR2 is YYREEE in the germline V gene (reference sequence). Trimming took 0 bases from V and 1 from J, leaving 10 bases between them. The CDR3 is CASSLGGNGNTEAFF. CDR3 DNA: TGTGCCAGCAGCTTGGGAGGAAACGGGAACACTGAAGCTTTCTTT.